Described below is a single T cell receptor beta chain sequence and its context. The sample is drawn from a study of shared clonotypes between healthy human individuals. About the study: Used for every donor were three CD4 naive, three CD4 memory, two CD8 naive and one CD8 memory plate.

Assay used: immunoSEQ multiplex PCR; TCRdb lists only in-frame clones, some missing. The data hold 2 million to 2.5 million clones, with less than 95% observed a single time. J lost 9 bases, V lost 4 bases, and 8 bases had no gene match. CDR3 length: 16 amino acids. Germline loops: CDR1 SGHRS, CDR2 YFSETQ. The sample was naive CD4+ T cells from PBMCs. The subset here: CD45RA+ positively selected. The sequence came from a man aged 18 to 35 in good health. Some clones in this sample may be carry-over from other donors' samples. This sequence joins TRBV5-1 and TRBJ2-1; 15 bases match TRBD2. CDR3 amino acids: CASSAGTSGRRGEQFF. As DNA, the CDR3 is TGCGCCAGCAGCGCAGGGACTAGCGGGAGGCGGGGTGAGCAGTTCTTC.